The rows below give T cell receptor beta chains drawn from one sample of a study of blood T cell repertoires in COVID-19. Data came from immunoSEQ multiplex PCR; TCRdb stores just in-frame clones and leaves some out. This table holds 110,000 or so clones, about three quarters found once. Sequenced material: peripheral blood. The receptors derive from a woman aged 40 to 50 with acute or convalescent COVID-19. Both conserved end residues are part of each CDR3. A D gene is named only where the DNA matches it firmly. Not all rows give a size; the values are once, few, many and, for expanded clones, a class.

V gene	D gene	J gene	clone size	CDR3 DNA	CDR3 protein
TRBV7-9	TRBD1	TRBJ2-1	few	TGTGCCAGCAGCTCTTGGACAGGGGGCGAATACAATGAGCAGTTCTTC	CASSSWTGGEYNEQFF
TRBV30	.	TRBJ1-2	.	TGTGCCTGGAGTGGGACAAGGGGCTACACCTTC	CAWSGTRGYTF
TRBV5-1	.	TRBJ1-3	.	TGCGCCAGCAGCTTGACAGTCTCTGGAAACACCATATATTTT	CASSLTVSGNTIYF
TRBV6-5	.	TRBJ1-3	.	TGTGCCACTGGGCCCTACACCATATATTTT	CATGPYTIYF
TRBV5-1	.	TRBJ1-6	.	TGCGCCAGCACCTTACAGGGCTCCTATAATTCACCCCTCCACTTT	CASTLQGSYNSPLHF
TRBV5-6	TRBD1	TRBJ1-2	.	TGTGCCAGCAGCTTAGGGGAAGGGGGCCGGTATGGCTACACCTTC	CASSLGEGGRYGYTF
TRBV3-1/TRBV3-2	TRBD2	TRBJ2-1	.	TGTGCCAGCAGCCAAGATGGCGGGGGGCCATCCTACAATGAGCAGTTCTTC	CASSQDGGGPSYNEQFF
TRBV6-1	.	TRBJ2-3	.	TGTGCCAGCAGTGATTTTAACCTAAACACAGATACGCAGTATTTT	CASSDFNLNTDTQYF
TRBV6-2/TRBV6-3	TRBD1	TRBJ1-3	few	TGTGCCAGCAGTTACTCCTTACAGGGGATTCACGGAAACACCATATATTTT	CASSYSLQGIHGNTIYF
TRBV5-1	TRBD1	TRBJ2-4	.	TGCGCCAGCAGCGACGGACAGGGGGACATTCAGTACTTC	CASSDGQGDIQYF
TRBV7-2	TRBD1	TRBJ2-1	.	TGTGCCAGCAGCACCCGGACAGGGGTTTGGAATGAGCAGTTCTTC	CASSTRTGVWNEQFF
TRBV6-1	.	TRBJ2-1	.	TGTGCCAGCAGTGAAGCGACGGTACAGGGTAGCAATGAGCAGTTCTTC	CASSEATVQGSNEQFF
TRBV14	.	TRBJ1-5	.	TGTGCCAGCAGCCAAGGAGCGGGGATCAATCAGCCCCAGCATTTT	CASSQGAGINQPQHF
TRBV5-1	.	TRBJ2-3	.	TGCGCCAGCAGGGAACAGGGATCGTACACAGATACGCAGTATTTT	CASREQGSYTDTQYF
TRBV5-1	.	TRBJ2-1	.	TGCGCCAGCAGCTCGCAGTCGCCGGGTGAGCAGTTCTTC	CASSSQSPGEQFF
TRBV18	.	TRBJ1-1	few	TGTGCCAGCTCACCACGCCGGGATACTGAAGCTTTCTTT	CASSPRRDTEAFF
TRBV2	TRBD1	TRBJ2-1	.	TGTGCCAGCAGTCCTCGAAACAGGGGGGATGAGCAGTTCTTC	CASSPRNRGDEQFF
TRBV3-1/TRBV3-2	.	TRBJ2-3	.	TGTGCCAGCAGCCCACGAGCAGGGGGCACAGATACGCAGTATTTT	CASSPRAGGTDTQYF
TRBV2	TRBD2	TRBJ2-3	.	TGTGCCAGCAGTGCGATTCTAGCGGCAGATACGCAGTATTTT	CASSAILAADTQYF
TRBV27	.	TRBJ2-7	.	TGTGCCAGCAATTGGCGCGTCCTCAGGGACGAGCAGTACTTC	CASNWRVLRDEQYF
TRBV28	.	TRBJ2-3	.	TGTGCCAGCAGTCCGTACTTGGATACGCAGTATTTT	CASSPYLDTQYF
TRBV12-5	.	TRBJ2-5	few	TGTGCTAGTGGTTTGGGCAGGGCAGGGCGCGATGAGACCCAGTACTTC	CASGLGRAGRDETQYF
TRBV9	.	TRBJ2-3	once	TGTGCCAGCAGCACGACGGGATGGGGCACAGATACGCAGTATTTT	CASSTTGWGTDTQYF
TRBV21-1	.	TRBJ2-5	.	TGTGCCAGCACCCGATACACTTACAGGGGGCCGGGGGAGACCCAGTACTTC	CASTRYTYRGPGETQYF
TRBV2	.	TRBJ1-1	.	TGTGCCAGCAGTGAGGGGCCCCGGTCTCTTGAAGCTTTCTTT	CASSEGPRSLEAFF
TRBV18	.	TRBJ2-1	few	TGTGCCAGCTCACCACCCGAAAGGCGAAGGGGGAATGAGCAGTTCTTC	CASSPPERRRGNEQFF
TRBV6-5	TRBD1	TRBJ1-6	.	TGTGCCAGCAGTTTCCAGGGGGACTCACCCCTCCACTTT	CASSFQGDSPLHF
TRBV6-6	TRBD1	TRBJ2-2	.	TGTGCCAGCAGTTCCCCGGGACAGGGGGCCGGGGAGCTGTTTTTT	CASSSPGQGAGELFF
TRBV7-9	.	TRBJ1-4	.	TGTGCCAGCAGCCCGGGTAGAGGGTCAACTAATGAAAAACTGTTTTTT	CASSPGRGSTNEKLFF
TRBV27	TRBD1	TRBJ1-5	few	TGTGCCAGCAGTGCACAGGGGGTTAGCGAGCCCCAGCATTTT	CASSAQGVSEPQHF
TRBV11-3	TRBD1	TRBJ2-7	.	TGTGCCAGCAGCGCCCCAGGGGGCTACGAGCAGTACTTC	CASSAPGGYEQYF
TRBV28	.	TRBJ2-6	.	TGTGCCAGCAGCTTACTAGGGACATATTCCTCTGGGGCCAACGTCCTGACTTTC	CASSLLGTYSSGANVLTF
TRBV28	TRBD1	TRBJ1-1	.	TGTGCCAGCAGTACGACAGGGCTGGGGAACACTGAAGCTTTCTTT	CASSTTGLGNTEAFF
TRBV6-6	.	TRBJ1-1	.	TGTGCCAGCAGTTATGAAACAGGGATCGGGGCGCAAGCTTTCTTT	CASSYETGIGAQAFF
TRBV28	TRBD1	TRBJ2-5	few	TGTGCCAGCAGTCCCGGGGCGACAGGGGGACAAGAGACCCAGTACTTC	CASSPGATGGQETQYF